Below are 18 T cell receptor beta chains sequenced from a single sample in a study of T cell responses to AZD1222 COVID-19 vaccine. Profiling relied on immunoSEQ multiplex PCR, and the TCRdb table lists in-frame clones only, not all of them. Among about 150,000 clones listed, around 92% were seen once. The material sequenced was peripheral blood, taken on day 0 of AZD1222 vaccination. These receptors were collected from an adult in good health.

In its sample, this clone was seen once. The chain links TRBV13 to TRBJ2-2; 7 bases are a match to TRBD1. V was pared by 4 bases and J by 1 base, with 3 bases of the junction left unmatched. CDR3 length: 15 amino acids. Germline CDR1 reads PRHDT; CDR2 reads FYEKMQ (reference sequence). The CDR3 DNA reads TGTGCCAGCAGCTCATGGACAGGGAACACCGGGGAGCTGTTTTTT. Encoded protein: CASSSWTGNTGELFF.

V usage is TRBV2 and J usage is TRBJ2-3; weak D call: TRBD1 (5 bases). CDR3 length: 15 amino acids. V gave up 5 bases and J gave up 4 bases, with 16 bases separating them. In germline, CDR1 is SNHLY, CDR2 FYNNEI. In DNA, the CDR3 is TGTGCCAGCAGTCCGCAGGGTTCGATGGCAGATACGCAGTATTTT. It encodes CASSPQGSMADTQYF.

This rearrangement joins TRBV7-8 to TRBJ1-1, with unresolved D. V gave up 3 bases and J gave up 5 bases, with 10 bases separating them. CDR3 length: 13 amino acids. Per germline, CDR1 SGHVS and CDR2 FQNEAQ. The CDR3 coding sequence is TGTGCCAGCAGCTTGACGGCGGGGACTGAAGCTTTCTTT. Amino acid sequence: CASSLTAGTEAFF.

The chain carries TRBV4-2 and TRBJ2-7, with 13 nucleotides matching TRBD2. The CDR3 is 19 residues long. V shed 3 bases, J shed 0 bases, and the junction held 11 bases outside the gene matches. CDR1 is LGHNA, CDR2 YNFKEQ, per germline. This CDR3 is CASSHPRTSGSGASYEQYF. Written as DNA, the CDR3 is TGTGCCAGCAGCCATCCCAGGACTAGCGGGAGTGGGGCCTCCTACGAGCAGTACTTC.

This clone was seen once. The rearrangement uses TRBV11-2 and TRBJ1-5; 8 bases are a match to TRBD1. This CDR3 comprises 15 residues. Germline V lookup: CDR1 SGHAT, CDR2 FQNNGV. V was pared by 5 bases and J by 4 bases, with 7 bases of the junction left unmatched. The CDR3 nucleotides read TGTGCCAGCAGCGGAAACACAGGGGGAAATCAGCCCCAGCATTTT. Translated, it gives CASSGNTGGNQPQHF.

The CDR3 region has the DNA TGCAGCGTTGAAGAAAGGATACAGGGCGGCTACGAGCAGTACTTC. It specifies CSVEERIQGGYEQYF. The chain carries TRBV29-1 and TRBJ2-7; D perhaps matches TRBD1 (6 bases). Germline V gene sequence: CDR1 SQVTM, CDR2 ANQGSEA. This CDR3 region has 15 residues. V was clipped by 0 bases and J by 3 bases, with 15 bases between them.

The rearrangement joins TRBV10-3 to TRBJ2-6; the match to TRBD1 covers 7 bases. Unmatched junction bases numbered 10, after V lost 4 bases and J lost 4 bases. Per germline, CDR1 ENHRY and CDR2 SYGVKD. CDR3 length: 17 residues. The CDR3 DNA is TGTGCCATCAGTGGGGGGACAGTTGGCACCGGGGCCAACGTCCTGACTTTC. Protein product: CAISGGTVGTGANVLTF.

The J gene is TRBJ1-4, the V gene TRBV5-8; 9 bases agree with TRBD1. Trimming removed 4 bases from V and 10 bases from J; junction bases left unmatched: 8. CDR1 and CDR2 from the germline V gene are SGHTS and YDEGEE. This CDR3 has 14 residues. In DNA form, the CDR3 reads TGTGCCAGCAGCCCAGGACAGGGGAGCGGAAAACTGTTTTTT. Amino acids: CASSPGQGSGKLFF.

This chain connects TRBV5-5 to TRBJ2-7; 7 nucleotides line up with TRBD1. The trim removed 1 base at V and 4 bases at J, leaving 17 bases unmatched. Germline V CDR1 and CDR2: SGHKS, YYEKEE (reference sequence). The CDR3 length is 18 residues. The CDR3 loop is CASSLWSPGIGGAYEQYF. CDR3 DNA sequence: TGTGCCAGCAGCTTGTGGTCTCCGGGCATAGGGGGCGCGTACGAGCAGTACTTC.

The genes are TRBV7-2 and TRBJ1-2, with TRBD1 matching over 9 bases. The CDR3 has 16 amino acids. Germline trimming cut 1 base from V and 7 bases from J; bases unmatched to any gene: 10. Germline CDR1 is SGHTA and CDR2 is FQGNSA. The CDR3 bases are TGTGCCAGCAGCTTAGAAGTAGGACAGGGGCGCTTTGGCTACACCTTC. Translation gives CASSLEVGQGRFGYTF.

This clone has a handful of counts. The chain links TRBV19 to TRBJ1-5, with D perhaps TRBD1 (6 bases). The CDR3 contains 15 residues. V was cut by 5 bases and J by 2 bases, with 13 bases left in between. Germline V gene data show CDR1 as LNHDA and CDR2 as SQIVND (reference sequence). The CDR3 coding sequence is TGTGCCAGTAGTTCTAAAGGGGGGGGCAATCAGCCCCAGCATTTT. Protein sequence: CASSSKGGGNQPQHF.

The chain employs TRBV5-1 and TRBJ2-1; 8 bases map to TRBD1. The ends lost 0 bases at V and 3 bases at J; junction bases unmatched: 8. The CDR3 is made up of 17 amino acids. Germline lookup yields CDR1 SGHRS and CDR2 YFSETQ. The CDR3 nucleotides read TGCGCCAGCAGCTTGGCCCCAACCGGGACAGGCTACAATGAGCAGTTCTTC. Its translation: CASSLAPTGTGYNEQFF.

The chain links TRBV2 to TRBJ2-1; 8 bases match TRBD2. The V and J ends lost 6 bases and 0 bases, in that order; junction bases with no gene match: 1. There are 14 residues in the CDR3. Germline values: CDR1 SNHLY, CDR2 FYNNEI. CDR3 in amino acids: CASRSGGSYNEQFF. The CDR3 DNA reads TGTGCCAGCAGGAGCGGGGGCTCCTACAATGAGCAGTTCTTC.

This chain links TRBV4-2 with TRBJ2-7, with 9 bases identical to TRBD2. After removal of 0 bases from V and 4 bases from J, the junction contained 7 bases not matched to a gene. This CDR3 has 16 residues. Germline V lookup: CDR1 LGHNA, CDR2 YNFKEQ. The CDR3, as DNA: TGTGCCAGCAGCCAAGATAGTAGCGGGAGCTGGTACGAGCAGTACTTC. Protein sequence: CASSQDSSGSWYEQYF.

This chain links TRBV19 with TRBJ2-3; D unresolved. This CDR3 is 12 amino acids long. The germline gives CDR1 LNHDA, CDR2 SQIVND (reference sequence). V lost 5 bases to trimming and J lost 2 bases, with 5 bases between them. The CDR3 sequence is CASSPDTDTQYF. The CDR3 nucleotides read TGTGCCAGTAGTCCTGACACAGATACGCAGTATTTT.

The chain joins TRBV27 to TRBJ1-5; D remains unclear. V lost 4 bases, J lost 0 bases, and 13 bases lay in between. CDR3 size: 16 residues. Per germline, CDR1 MNHEY and CDR2 SMNVEV (reference sequence). The CDR3 nucleotides are TGTGCCAGCAGTTCGAGAGGGCCCCATAGCAATCAGCCCCAGCATTTT. Encoded protein: CASSSRGPHSNQPQHF.

The chain uses TRBV10-3 and TRBJ2-7; 10 positions agree with TRBD2. J gave up 3 bases and V 5 bases, and 4 bases lay outside the gene matches. Germline lookup yields CDR1 ENHRY and CDR2 SYGVKD. The CDR3 runs 14 residues. The CDR3: CAISRGLADYEQYF. The CDR3, as DNA: TGTGCCATCAGTCGTGGACTAGCGGACTACGAGCAGTACTTC.

The V gene is TRBV28, the J gene TRBJ1-1; D is unresolved. CDR1 and CDR2 from the germline V gene are MDHEN and SYDVKM. Trimming cost V 8 bases and J 4 bases, with 8 bases left between them. This CDR3 is 11 amino acids long. CDR3 protein: CASFRGTEAFF. CDR3 coding DNA: TGTGCCAGCTTTCGGGGCACTGAAGCTTTCTTT.